This TCR beta chain was retrieved from a study of cytomegalovirus exposure and HLA in healthy donors (dated by TCRdb to about 2017). At the level of the whole study: According to an earlier analysis of 587 of the donors, some 180 million T cells yielded approximately 120 million unique TCR beta sequences and roughly 280 Gb of sequence data. About 280 gigabases of sequencing data and roughly 80 million unique TCR sequences made up an early release that covered over 550 HLA-typed donors. Among the roughly 390 genotyped donors, around 81% belonged to the genetic ancestry cluster associated with self-reported Caucasian donors. The study aimed to test whether cataloging public T cell receptors could reveal signatures of past pathogen exposure. Using immunosequencing, the study profiled T cell repertoires from fewer than 850 subjects and related those repertoires to cytomegalovirus serostatus. Besides the first cohort of hundreds of subjects, a separate validation cohort made up of 120 different subjects was used. High-throughput TCR immunosequencing, statistical association of individual TCRs with disease status, and machine learning were combined to predict cytomegalovirus infection status. To study patterns of TCR occurrence, a later analysis re-analyzed previously published TCR beta repertoires from around 660 donors and added high-resolution HLA genotyping. Rather than using new phenotypic data, the later analysis identified candidate immune exposures from TCR beta sequences and from how often those sequences occurred across donors. To decide whether each TCR beta V gene segment behaved as functional or pseudogenic, an earlier analysis of 587 of the donors relied on high-throughput TCR beta sequencing. Donor age, sex, ethnicity and CMV serostatus were collected together with the repertoire data. A later genetic analysis used genome-wide SNP genotypes for about three fifths of the 666 donors, treating that subset as a discovery cohort. Every repertoire in the discovery cohort had been generated on one and the same sequencing platform. HLA typing included class I and class II loci at four-digit resolution. Typing coverage differed by locus: A, B, C, DRB1 and DQB1 were typed in about 620-640 donors, DQA1 in roughly 500, DPA1 in some 600, and DPB1 in 472. A handful of DR-DQ haplotypes were handled as single units for association and clustering because linkage in the cohort was strong. Among some 400 genotyped donors of the cohort, an average of around 220,000 unique TCR beta nucleotide sequences was sequenced per donor, of which approximately 18% were non-productive. Overall study results and their limits: Compared with equally common non-associated chains, HLA-associated TCR beta chains in a later analysis were more clonally expanded and had lower generation probabilities. V-gene and J-gene trimming of TCR beta chains was associated with a missense DCLRE1C variant in a later genetic analysis, and the association was replicated in an independent cohort. A cluster of highly shared sequence variants was judged likely to represent a technical artifact of the sequencing pipeline. A few of the identified cytomegalovirus-associated TCR beta chains were confirmed in vitro to be specific for cytomegalovirus antigens. In an earlier analysis of fewer than 700 of the donors, most TCR beta V segments appeared in productive rearrangements about 90% or about 30% of the time, broadly matching IMGT annotations. CMV serostatus was the only immune exposure information available for the cohort. Because HLA typing was unavailable for some donors at each locus, only the typed subset was used in association tests. Strong co-occurrence of HLA alleles, especially DR and DQ, made assigning TCR associations to individual alleles difficult. According to a later analysis, TCR association rates differed among HLA loci, with DRB1 alleles showing the most associated TCRs and HLA-C alleles showing the fewest. The earlier analysis of about 600 of the donors excluded approximately 17 rarely observed V segments, including chromosome 9 orphons, because counts were too low. Only TCR beta chains were sequenced in this cohort, and the absence of alpha or paired-chain data limited detectable features. A later analysis reported that several top co-occurrence clusters appeared linked to parvovirus B19, influenza, CMV and Epstein-Barr virus. Linkage disequilibrium might explain the correlated functional status among segregating V segments, but an unknown experimental factor could not be ruled out. According to a later genetic analysis, donors in an Asian-associated ancestry cluster had fewer N-insertions in productive TCRs than the approximately 670-donor mean. Most CMV-associated TCR beta chains appeared to be HLA-restricted in a later analysis, and the HLA associations seemed to be driven largely by CMV exposure. Across donors, most TCR sequences were observed very rarely, whereas some public TCRs were present in many individuals. The classifier was reported to diagnose cytomegalovirus status with high specificity and sensitivity in both the original cohort and the validation cohort. Specific HLA alleles were associated with 16,951 TCR beta sequences at a false discovery rate of 0.05 in a later analysis. A further reported finding was that TCR beta sequences accurately predicted the HLA-A and HLA-B alleles for most subjects in the first cohort. In the study, approximately 160 TCR beta chains were listed as associated with cytomegalovirus. The authors suggested that the approach could potentially be generalized to other disease states and immunological phenotypes. Presence/absence analyses assumed roughly uniform sequencing depth across donors, an assumption that may not hold. The 87-base-pair reads could not distinguish some IMGT-functional V segments, including TRBV6-2 and TRBV6-3, so those segments were excluded.

In total, 500 to 700 healthy bone marrow donors made up the cohort. All cohort members were sampled while nominally healthy, although unrecorded immune exposures were likely present. The donor tested CMV seronegative, placing the donor among the 350 or so seronegative members of the cohort. Every donor gave a peripheral blood sample, and the peripheral blood mononuclear cells from that sample were used for TCR beta sequencing. Genomic DNA extraction from the blood cell samples was performed with the Qiagen DNeasy Blood Extraction Kit. V is cut back by 2 bases and J by 2 bases, with 3 bases in the junction unmatched. The cysteine opens and the phenylalanine closes a CDR3 of 14 amino acids. Only CDR3 DNA is held: 42 bases, read in frame from base 1. As encoded in the germline V gene (reference sequence), CDR1 is SGHKS while CDR2 is YYEKEE. Libraries were made using the immunoSEQ multiplex PCR assay. The multiplex PCR relied on a mix of 60 forward primers for TCR Vbeta segments and 13 reverse primers for TCR Jbeta segments. Amplification of the CDR3 region of rearranged TCR beta genes was performed with a multiplex PCR assay on genomic DNA. The amplified TCR beta libraries were sequenced on the Illumina HiSeq System as 87-base-pair reads. The authors' pipeline ran thus. A later analysis counted around 72 million unique TCR beta chains across the approximately 700 repertoires, and about 10 million of these chains were shared by at least two donors. Raw reads were error-corrected and collapsed into unique sequences by a nearest-neighbor algorithm in which closely related sequences were merged to remove PCR and sequencing errors. V, D and J gene segments were assigned by aligning CDR3 sequences to IMGT reference sequences. Each retained sequence needed at least a six-nucleotide match to both a V gene segment and a J gene segment. Rearrangements were called productive when the CDR3 lacked stop codons and stayed in frame with V and J; all others were non-productive. CDR3 was defined by IMGT convention, running from the second conserved V-encoded cysteine to the conserved J-encoded phenylalanine. In an earlier analysis of 587 of the donors, sequences lacking an unambiguous match to a single V gene segment were excluded. In an earlier analysis of some 590 of the donors, a V segment was called functional when productive rearrangements were above 56.7%, and segregating when the standard deviation between donors exceeded 5%. A statistical classification framework was built for diagnosing cytomegalovirus status from the catalog of TCR beta chain sequences. In a later analysis, V and J genes were assigned by comparing TCR nucleotide sequences against IMGT/GENE-DB human TR gene sequences. The TCRdist pipeline was used in a later analysis to assign CDR3 sequences and most-parsimonious VDJ recombination scenarios. In a later analysis, every TCR beta chain was defined by the combination of its CDR3 amino acid sequence and its V-gene family, and reads without a unique V-gene family were dropped. As a way to deal with suspected cross-contamination and a sequencing artifact, a later analysis dropped 640 or so nucleotide sequences that were highly shared and had low generation probability. A later analysis calculated a clonal expansion index for each public chain from normalized within-repertoire ranks of inferred template counts. Generation probabilities in a later analysis came from a VDJ recombination model fitted to out-of-frame rearrangements, and those results were checked against IGoR. A later analysis scored TCR-TCR, TCR-HLA and TCR-CMV co-occurrence with hypergeometric tests, applying a repertoire-size bias correction to TCR pairs. A later analysis estimated false discovery rates by permuting HLA or CMV assignments 20 times. In a later analysis, co-occurring TCRs were grouped using DBSCAN, and TCRdist sequence similarity was added for clustering within HLA-allele-positive subsets. Co-occurrence clustering excluded repertoires with fewer than 30,000 or more than 120,000 public chains, plus five with anomalous nucleotide sharing. TCRdb obtained this table from immuneACCESS and retained in-frame rearrangements with V and J assigned. These tables miss some clones; where compared with another copy, unresolved V genes account for less than half of the shortfall, and the remainder is unexplained. V and J calls plus clone size are reproduced from that table; the DNA served to infer D and trimming. Counted in this sample were over 100,000 clones; about 78% of them appeared once. The top ten clonotypes cover over 1.2% of the sample.

Points on this clone: Its antigen remains unidentified. No much larger clonotype is one base removed from it; base qualities were not supplied.

The source material was PBMCs. In this chain, TRBV5-5 is recombined with TRBJ1-2; 7 middle bases align to TRBD1. The TCR comes from a female donor in good health and CMV-seronegative. The nucleotides read TGTGCCAGCAGCTTAATGACAGGGAACTATGGCTACACCTTC. This gives the protein CASSLMTGNYGYTF.